This T cell receptor (beta chain) is drawn from a study of blood T cell repertoires in COVID-19. Background on the study: Samples came from the United States, Italy and Spain, spanning acute and convalescent COVID-19.

Authors' data handling: Estimation of nucleated cell counts was performed using reference gene primer amplification. Sequencing used immunoSEQ multiplex PCR; TCRdb keeps in-frame clones, though not all of them. V and J calls and clone size are given by that table; D and trimming were obtained from the DNA. The profile shows a few hundred thousand clones, about 88% of them singletons. The cohort comprised adults aged roughly 18 to 100 years residing in about two dozen US areas. Participant-given clinical history determined each cohort assignment. V was trimmed by 3 bases and J by 2 bases, leaving 6 bases between them. This CDR3 spans 13 amino acids. Germline V gene lookup returns CDR1 SNHLY and CDR2 FYNNEI.

This TCR was recovered from a woman younger than 45 who had been exposed to COVID-19. The specimen sequenced was PBMCs or T cells enriched from blood (not recorded which). The J gene is TRBJ2-3, the V gene TRBV2; D not certain. CDR3 DNA sequence: TGTGCCAGCAGTGACGAGATCACAGATACGCAGTATTTT. It yields the protein CASSDEITDTQYF.